One sample yielded the 25 T cell receptor beta chains listed below, sequenced in a study of regulatory T cells in long-lasting Graves disease. Sequencing libraries for TCR beta were prepared with iRepertoire HTBI primers and Arm-PCR of CDR3 regions. TCRdb independently ran MiXCR on the multiplex PCR reads; one entry per CDR3 protein. This sample has some 400,000 distinct CDR3 sequences, with under 15% found just once. Specified time point: newly diagnosed GD, antithyroid drugs for less than 3 months. From PBMCs, RNA was extracted and then used to make the TCR library. The sample was also linked to a second study, of T cells in Graves' hyperthyroidism and ophthalmopathy.

The sample in question was peripheral blood mononuclear cells (PBMCs), obtained at new diagnosis, from a patient treated with antithyroid drugs. Receptors originate from a woman aged 25 to 39 with Graves disease.

This clonotype was counted a few times. The rearrangement links TRBV2 to TRBJ1-2, with D possibly TRBD1 on 5 matching bases. Germline lookup yields CDR1 SNHLY and CDR2 FYNNEI. This CDR3 contains 15 residues. Trimming stripped 3 bases from V and 2 bases from J, with 13 bases between. Written as DNA, the CDR3 is TGTGCCAGCAGTGAGGGGGGAGCAGGGAACTATGGCTACACCTTC. Translated, it gives CASSEGGAGNYGYTF.

The chain employs TRBV28 and TRBJ1-1, with 7 positions matching TRBD1. The V gene end was trimmed by 6 bases and the J gene end by 3 bases; junction bases not matched to a gene: 13. The germline V gene has CDR1 MDHEN and CDR2 SYDVKM. The CDR3 has 16 amino acids. The CDR3, as DNA: TGTGCCAGCAGAAAACCCGGACAGGACGTGGACACTGAAGCTTTCTTT. Translated: CASRKPGQDVDTEAFF. The full variable domain, rest sourced from reference TRBV28 and TRBJ1-1, is DVKVTQSSRYLVKRTGEKVFLECVQDMDHENMFWYRQDPGLGLRLIYFSYDVKMKEKGDIPEGYSVSREKKERFSLILESASTNQTSMYLCASRKPGQDVDTEAFFGQGTRLTVV.

The rearrangement links TRBV5-1 to TRBJ2-5; D is uncertain. The V gene's germline CDR1 is SGHRS and CDR2 YFSETQ. This CDR3 comprises 14 residues. V gave up 4 bases and J gave up 4 bases, with 14 bases separating them. CDR3 amino acids: CASSRASARETQYF. DNA for the CDR3: TGCGCCAGCAGCCGGGCCAGCGCCCGAGAGACCCAGTACTTC.

The genes are TRBV30 and TRBJ2-7; D could derive from TRBD1 or TRBD2 (5 bases each). V was clipped by 3 bases and J by 0 bases, with 15 bases between them. This CDR3 spans 15 amino acids. Germline V gene lookup returns CDR1 GTSNPN and CDR2 SVGIG (reference sequence). The CDR3 DNA follows: TGTGCCTGGAGACGGCCGGGACGCCCCTCCTACGAGCAGTACTTC. Translation: CAWRRPGRPSYEQYF.

This clonotype was seen ten or more times. This chain connects TRBV11-2 to TRBJ2-6; D ambiguous. The germline V gene encodes CDR1 SGHAT and CDR2 FQNNGV. The CDR3 length is 15 residues. The V end lost 1 base, the J end lost 1 base, and 5 bases lay between the germline ends. DNA for the CDR3: TGTGCCAGCAGCTTAGGCGCGTCTGGGGCCAACGTCCTGACTTTC. It yields the protein CASSLGASGANVLTF. Together with reference TRBV11-2 and TRBJ2-6, the CDR3 gives the full variable domain: EAGVAQSPRYKIIEKRQSVAFWCNPISGHATLYWYQQILGQGPKLLIQFQNNGVVDDSQLPKDRFSAERLKGVDSTLKIQPAKLEDSAVYLCASSLGASGANVLTFGAGSRLTVL.

This clonotype was observed many times. V gene TRBV12-3 or TRBV12-4 combines with J gene TRBJ2-7, with D uncertain. CDR3 size: 15 residues. Trimming removed 5 bases at V and 0 bases at J, with 14 bases between. The CDR3 coding sequence is TGTGCCAGCAGTCCCCTCGTCCCTAGCTCCTACGAGCAGTACTTC. Protein: CASSPLVPSSYEQYF.

This clonotype was seen a handful of times. V is TRBV5-1 and J is TRBJ2-6; possibly TRBD1 for D (6 bases). Germline V lookup: CDR1 SGHRS, CDR2 YFSETQ. V was trimmed by 8 bases and J by 2 bases, leaving 14 bases between them. CDR3 length equals 15 residues. CDR3 protein: CASGRTGTGANVLTF. CDR3 nucleotide sequence: TGCGCCAGTGGGAGAACAGGGACTGGGGCCAACGTCCTGACTTTC.

This clonotype was counted a few times. The DNA of the CDR3 is TGTGCCAGCAGCTTAGGGGGTAGCGGAGACTACGAGCAGTACTTC. Its translation: CASSLGGSGDYEQYF. The rearrangement uses TRBV7-2 and TRBJ2-7, with a tentative D call TRBD2 (6 bases). The CDR3 totals 15 residues. Germline assignment: CDR1 SGHTA and CDR2 FQGNSA. Trimming removed 1 base at V and 3 bases at J, with 13 bases between.

This clonotype was seen only a few times. The chain links TRBV18 to TRBJ1-1; D unclear. The CDR3 runs to 14 residues. Trimming pared 5 bases from V and 1 base from J, leaving 11 bases between. Germline V gene data show CDR1 as KGHSH and CDR2 as LQKENI. The CDR3 DNA follows: TGTGCCAGCTCAATGACAAAGCGGAACACTGAAGCTTTCTTT. Translated: CASSMTKRNTEAFF.

This chain uses TRBV6-5 with TRBJ2-5; 10 bases line up with TRBD2. V gave up 6 bases and J gave up 5 bases; unmatched junction bases: 9. CDR1 is MNHEY, CDR2 SVGAGI, per germline. The CDR3 runs to 15 residues. CDR3 region: CASSYPLAGIETQYF. The CDR3 DNA reads TGTGCCAGCAGCTACCCACTAGCGGGAATTGAGACCCAGTACTTC.

Many counts were recorded for this clonotype. The V and J genes are TRBV28 and TRBJ2-4; TRBD1 matches 8 bases. V trimming: 7 bases; J trimming: 6 bases; junction bases outside the gene matches: 8. Germline CDR1 and CDR2: MDHEN and SYDVKM. This CDR3 contains 14 residues. In DNA form, the CDR3 reads TGTGCCAGCACTACGCGACAGGGGTTAAACATTCAGTACTTC. Its protein is CASTTRQGLNIQYF.

CDR3 DNA: TGTGCCAGCAGCCGTGGTCTAGCGAGCTCCTACGAGCAGTACTTC. It yields the protein CASSRGLASSYEQYF. This sequence joins TRBV3-1 and TRBJ2-7, with a weak D call TRBD2 (6 bases). CDR1 and CDR2 from the germline V gene are LGHDT and YNNKEL (reference sequence). This CDR3 comprises 15 residues. Trimming removed 4 bases from V and 0 bases from J, with 13 bases in between.

J is TRBJ1-4 and V is TRBV5-1, with D unclear. CDR1 SGHRS and CDR2 YFSETQ come from the germline V gene. Trimming removed 5 bases at V and 0 bases at J, with 5 bases between. The CDR3 length is 13 residues. The CDR3 loop reads CASRDTTNEKLFF. The CDR3 bases are TGCGCCAGCAGGGATACAACTAATGAAAAACTGTTTTTT.

The sample holds many counts of this clonotype. For the CDR3, the DNA is TGTGCCAGCAGCTTACGCTTACAGGGGGAAACAGATACGCAGTATTTT. Translating gives CASSLRLQGETDTQYF. The chain is built from TRBV11-2 and TRBJ2-3, with TRBD1 identical over 8 bases. The V and J ends lost 2 bases and 3 bases, in that order; junction bases with no gene match: 7. The CDR3 spans 16 residues. Looked up from germline, CDR1 is SGHAT and CDR2 is FQNNGV.

The chain links TRBV29-1 to TRBJ1-1; a possible D gene is TRBD1 (6 bases). Trimming left V 8 bases short and J 1 base short, with 23 bases between. The germline gives CDR1 SQVTM, CDR2 ANQGSEA. The CDR3 covers 16 residues. DNA for the CDR3: TGCAGCTTGGGGGGGGGGCTCCCCCACAAGAACACTGAAGCTTTCTTT. This gives the protein CSLGGGLPHKNTEAFF.

The chain links TRBV6-1 to TRBJ2-1; a weak D match, TRBD2 (5 bases). This CDR3 has 15 residues. The germline gives CDR1 MNHNS, CDR2 SASEGT. V was trimmed by 4 bases and J by 3 bases, leaving 13 bases between them. CDR3: CASSGRQRGYNEQFF. The DNA for the CDR3 is TGTGCCAGCAGTGGCCGGCAACGGGGCTACAATGAGCAGTTCTTC.

The table lists this clonotype with many counts. The V gene is TRBV2, the J gene TRBJ2-2; 9 bases are a match to TRBD2. Germline V gives CDR1 SNHLY, CDR2 FYNNEI. Trimming removed 6 bases from V and 8 bases from J; junction bases left unmatched: 10. The CDR3 runs to 15 residues. The CDR3 sequence: CASSAEVAGAGELFF. The CDR3 DNA reads TGTGCCAGCAGCGCAGAGGTAGCGGGAGCGGGGGAGCTGTTTTTT.

This clonotype was counted at least ten times. The chain has TRBV5-1 and TRBJ1-1; 8 bases match TRBD1. CDR1 is SGHRS and CDR2 is YFSETQ in the germline V gene. Trimming cost V 3 bases and J 9 bases; bases outside gene matches: 7. The length of the CDR3 is 13 residues. DNA of the CDR3: TGCGCCAGCAGCTCTGGACAGGGAGTAAAAGCTTTCTTT. It codes for CASSSGQGVKAFF.

In its sample, this clonotype was seen many times. The rearrangement uses TRBV27 and TRBJ2-5; 7 bases map to TRBD2. There are 14 residues in the CDR3. Germline-derived CDR1 and CDR2 are MNHEY and SMNVEV (reference sequence). The V and J ends lost 6 bases and 4 bases, in that order; junction bases with no gene match: 8. CDR3 DNA: TGTGCCAGCAGCGGACTAGGCCGTCCAGAGACCCAGTACTTC. The encoded protein is CASSGLGRPETQYF.

A few counts support this clonotype. The chain combines TRBV10-3 with TRBJ1-4, with 7 bases matching TRBD1. V lost 3 bases to trimming and J lost 7 bases; unmatched junction nucleotides: 8. Germline loops: CDR1 ENHRY, CDR2 SYGVKD. This CDR3 is built from 15 residues. DNA for the CDR3: TGTGCCATCAGTGACGAACAGGGGCCTACTGAAAAACTGTTTTTT. As protein: CAISDEQGPTEKLFF.

This chain uses TRBV9 with TRBJ2-7; TRBD1 is a possible D gene (6 bases). The CDR3 is 15 residues long. Trimming removed 0 bases at V and 0 bases at J, with 10 bases between. Germline-derived CDR1 and CDR2 are SGDLS and YYNGEE. The CDR3 region is CASSVGAGASYEQYF. In DNA, the CDR3 is TGTGCCAGCAGCGTAGGGGCAGGGGCCTCCTACGAGCAGTACTTC.

This clonotype was detected many times. V gene TRBV3-1 combines with J gene TRBJ1-1; 7 nucleotides match TRBD1. There are 13 residues in the CDR3. Germline loops: CDR1 LGHDT, CDR2 YNNKEL (reference sequence). With 6 bases clipped from V and 4 bases from J, the junction kept 5 bases outside the gene matches. CDR3 loop: CASRRGPGTEAFF. The CDR3 region has the DNA TGTGCCAGCAGGAGGGGGCCGGGCACTGAAGCTTTCTTT. Full variable domain (remainder filled in from reference TRBV3-1 and TRBJ1-1): DTAVSQTPKYLVTQMGNDKSIKCEQNLGHDTMYWYKQDSKKFLKIMFSYNNKELIINETVPNRFSPKSPDKAHLNLHINSLELGDSAVYFCASRRGPGTEAFFGQGTRLTVV.

At least ten counts were recorded for this clonotype. The chain has TRBV6-2 or TRBV6-3 and TRBJ2-3, with a possible D match to TRBD1 (6 bases). The germline V gene encodes CDR1 MNHEY and CDR2 SVGEGT. The CDR3 extends over 13 amino acids. Trimming pared 8 bases from V and 2 bases from J, leaving 11 bases between. The CDR3 sequence is CASADRNTDTQYF. The CDR3 coding sequence is TGTGCCAGCGCGGACAGAAACACAGATACGCAGTATTTT.

This chain connects TRBV20-1 to TRBJ2-1; TRBD2 matches 10 bases. The V gene's germline CDR1 is DFQATT and CDR2 SNEGSKA (reference sequence). The CDR3 consists of 14 residues. V gave up 3 bases and J gave up 9 bases; unmatched junction bases: 8. DNA for the CDR3: TGCAGTGCTAGTCGGCTAGCGGGAGTTAGTGAGCAGTTCTTC. The encoded protein is CSASRLAGVSEQFF.

This clonotype was picked up many times. V usage is TRBV19 and J usage is TRBJ1-2; D possibly corresponds to TRBD1 (5 bases). V lost 3 bases and J 8 bases, leaving 13 bases between the germline ends. CDR1 and CDR2 from the germline V gene are LNHDA and SQIVND (reference sequence). The CDR3 sequence is 13 residues long. The CDR3: CASSIGAGWGYTF. DNA for the CDR3: TGTGCCAGTAGTATCGGTGCAGGGTGGGGCTACACCTTC.